Detailed here is one T cell receptor beta chain. Its matching antigen is unknown. These data belong to a study of cytotoxic CD8 clonotypes in ibrutinib-treated CLL. About the study: Mean per-sample yields comprised around 260,000 productive templates and approximately 90,000 productive rearrangements. Study-wide findings and caveats: Progressing patients had sampling times that differed from those of sustained-remission patients. The study found public clonotypes uncommon, contracting or stable on treatment.

The junction had 7 bases not matched to a gene; V was cut back by 5 bases and J by 4 bases. The CDR3 has 16 amino acids. CDR1 and CDR2 (germline): SGHTA, FQGNSA. Sequencing was performed with immunoSEQ multiplex PCR; in TCRdb, only in-frame clones are kept and a portion is missing. Here the sample spans some 300,000 clones, approximately 80% being singletons. Genomic DNA in a quantity of around 2 micrograms was derived from cryopreserved PBMCs for TCR beta libraries. The chain couples TRBV7-2 to TRBJ2-6; 8 nucleotides align to TRBD1. The TCR was taken from a human donor with chronic lymphocytic leukemia. The material sequenced was PBMCs, taken before ibrutinib treatment. The CDR3 sequence is CASSPRTGFGANVLTF. The DNA of the CDR3 is TGTGCCAGCAGCCCAAGGACAGGGTTCGGGGCCAACGTCCTGACTTTC.